This T cell receptor beta chain stems from a study of blood T cell repertoires in COVID-19. One Seattle source followed patients from active infection through their disease course. V lost 0 bases and J lost 7; bases outside the gene matches: 2. Per the germline V gene, CDR1 is SGHAT and CDR2 is FQNNGV. This CDR3 is 13 amino acids long. Data came from immunoSEQ multiplex PCR; TCRdb stores just in-frame clones and leaves some out. The data show over 200,000 clones, approximately 83% seen once. The sequencing sample was made of peripheral blood. The V and J genes are TRBV11-2 and TRBJ1-2; the match to TRBD1 covers 7 bases. This clonotype was obtained from a woman aged 25 to 39 with COVID-19, enrolled during active disease. The CDR3 bases are TGTGCCAGCAGCTTAGATCCAGGGGGTGGCTACACCTTC. Translating gives CASSLDPGGGYTF.